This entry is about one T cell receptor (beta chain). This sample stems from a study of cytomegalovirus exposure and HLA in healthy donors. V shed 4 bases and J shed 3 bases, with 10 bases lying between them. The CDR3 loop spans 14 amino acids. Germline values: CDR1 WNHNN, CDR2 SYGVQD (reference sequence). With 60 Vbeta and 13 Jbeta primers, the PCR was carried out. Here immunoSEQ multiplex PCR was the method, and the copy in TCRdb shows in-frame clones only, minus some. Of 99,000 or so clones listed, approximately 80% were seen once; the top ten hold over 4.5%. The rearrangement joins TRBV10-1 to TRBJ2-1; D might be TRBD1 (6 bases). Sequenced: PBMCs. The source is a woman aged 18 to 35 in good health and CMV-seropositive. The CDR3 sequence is CASSARDNYNEQFF. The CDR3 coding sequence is TGCGCCAGCAGTGCCCGGGACAACTACAATGAGCAGTTCTTC.